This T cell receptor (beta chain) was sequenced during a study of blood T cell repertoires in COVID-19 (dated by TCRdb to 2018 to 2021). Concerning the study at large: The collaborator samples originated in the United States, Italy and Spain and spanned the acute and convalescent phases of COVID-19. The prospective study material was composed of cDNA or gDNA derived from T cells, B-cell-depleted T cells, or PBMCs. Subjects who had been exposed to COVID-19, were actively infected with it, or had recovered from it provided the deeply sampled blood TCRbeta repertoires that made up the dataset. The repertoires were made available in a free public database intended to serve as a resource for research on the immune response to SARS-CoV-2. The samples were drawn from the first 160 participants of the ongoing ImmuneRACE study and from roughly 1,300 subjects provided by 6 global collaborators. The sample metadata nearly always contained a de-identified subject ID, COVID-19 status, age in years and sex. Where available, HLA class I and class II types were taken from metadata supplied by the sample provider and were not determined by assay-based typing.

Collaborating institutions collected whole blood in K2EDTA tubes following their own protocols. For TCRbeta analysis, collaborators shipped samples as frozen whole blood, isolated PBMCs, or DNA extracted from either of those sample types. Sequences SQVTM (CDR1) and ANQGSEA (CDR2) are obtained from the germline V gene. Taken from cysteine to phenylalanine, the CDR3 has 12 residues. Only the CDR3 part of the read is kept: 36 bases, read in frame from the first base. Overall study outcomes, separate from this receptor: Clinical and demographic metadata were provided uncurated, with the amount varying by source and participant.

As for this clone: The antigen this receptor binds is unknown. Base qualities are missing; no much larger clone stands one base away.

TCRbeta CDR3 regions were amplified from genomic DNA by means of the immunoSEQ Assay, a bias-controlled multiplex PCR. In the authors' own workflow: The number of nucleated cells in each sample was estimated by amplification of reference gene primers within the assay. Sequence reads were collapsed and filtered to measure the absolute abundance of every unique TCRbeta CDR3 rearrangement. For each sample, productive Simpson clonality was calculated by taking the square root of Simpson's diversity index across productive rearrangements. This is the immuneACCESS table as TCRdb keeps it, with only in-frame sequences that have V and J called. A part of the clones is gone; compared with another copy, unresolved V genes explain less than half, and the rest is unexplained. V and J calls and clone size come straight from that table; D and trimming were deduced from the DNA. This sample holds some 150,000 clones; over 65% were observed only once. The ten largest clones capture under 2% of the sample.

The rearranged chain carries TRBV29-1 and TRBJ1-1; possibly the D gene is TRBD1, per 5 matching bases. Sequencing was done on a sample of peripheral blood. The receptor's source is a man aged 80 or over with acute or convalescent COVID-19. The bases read TGCAGGGTAAAAGGGGAAGGCACTGAAGCTTTCTTT. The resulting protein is CRVKGEGTEAFF.